This T cell receptor beta chain appears in the sequencing data of a study of cytomegalovirus exposure and HLA in healthy donors. There were likely unrecorded immune exposures, though donors were nominally healthy when sampled. Researchers ran the PCR with 60 Vbeta and 13 Jbeta primers. The protocol was immunoSEQ multiplex PCR, while the TCRdb copy is restricted to in-frame clones and leaves out a portion. Here the sample spans more than 90,000 clones, 70% to 80% being singletons. CDR3 length: 18 residues. The germline V and J ends were trimmed by 2 bases and 3 bases, with 21 bases remaining between them. CDR1 SEHNR and CDR2 FQNEAQ come from the germline V gene (reference sequence). Findings and limits, study-wide: The study had only CMV serostatus as immune exposure information.

As to this clone: Its specificity is unknown.

The receptor was isolated from a female donor in good health and CMV-seronegative. The V call is TRBV7-9, the J call TRBJ2-3; weak D call: TRBD1 (5 bases). The sequencing input was PBMCs. CDR3 nucleotide sequence: TGTGCCAGCAGCTTAACCCTTTTTTGGGGTAAGGGGACAGATACGCAGTATTTT. Encoded protein: CASSLTLFWGKGTDTQYF.